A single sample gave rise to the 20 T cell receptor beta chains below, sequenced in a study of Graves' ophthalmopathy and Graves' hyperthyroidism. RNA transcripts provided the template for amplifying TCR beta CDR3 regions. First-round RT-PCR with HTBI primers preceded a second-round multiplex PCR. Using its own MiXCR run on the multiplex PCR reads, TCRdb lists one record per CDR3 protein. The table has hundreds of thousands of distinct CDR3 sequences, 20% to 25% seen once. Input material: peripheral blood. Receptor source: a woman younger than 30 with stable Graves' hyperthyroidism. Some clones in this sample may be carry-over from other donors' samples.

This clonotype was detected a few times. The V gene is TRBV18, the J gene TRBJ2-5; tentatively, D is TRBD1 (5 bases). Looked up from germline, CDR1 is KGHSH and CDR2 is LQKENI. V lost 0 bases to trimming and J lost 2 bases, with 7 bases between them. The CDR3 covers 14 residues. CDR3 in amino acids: CASSPPSGQETQYF. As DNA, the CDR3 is TGTGCCAGCTCACCACCTTCAGGGCAAGAGACCCAGTACTTC.

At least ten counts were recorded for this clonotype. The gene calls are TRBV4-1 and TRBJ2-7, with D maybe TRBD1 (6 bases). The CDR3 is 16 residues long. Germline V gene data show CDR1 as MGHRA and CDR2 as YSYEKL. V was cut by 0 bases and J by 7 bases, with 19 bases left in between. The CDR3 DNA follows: TGCGCCAGCAGCCAAGATCGGACAGCAGCCTTTCGGGAGCAGTACTTC. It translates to CASSQDRTAAFREQYF.

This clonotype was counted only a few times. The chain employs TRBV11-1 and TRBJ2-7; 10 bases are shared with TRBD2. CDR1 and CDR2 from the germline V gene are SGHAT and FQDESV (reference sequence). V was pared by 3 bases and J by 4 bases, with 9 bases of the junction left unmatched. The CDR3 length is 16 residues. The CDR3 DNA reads TGTGCCAGCAGCTTCCACCCCGGGACTAGCGCGTACGAGCAGTACTTC. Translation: CASSFHPGTSAYEQYF.

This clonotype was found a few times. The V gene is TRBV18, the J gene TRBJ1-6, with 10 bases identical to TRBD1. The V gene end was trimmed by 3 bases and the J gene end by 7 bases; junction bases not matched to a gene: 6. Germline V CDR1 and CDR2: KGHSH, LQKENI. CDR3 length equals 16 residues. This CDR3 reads CASSPRDRGVNSPLHF. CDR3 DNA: TGTGCCAGCTCACCCCGGGACAGGGGAGTCAATTCACCCCTCCACTTT.

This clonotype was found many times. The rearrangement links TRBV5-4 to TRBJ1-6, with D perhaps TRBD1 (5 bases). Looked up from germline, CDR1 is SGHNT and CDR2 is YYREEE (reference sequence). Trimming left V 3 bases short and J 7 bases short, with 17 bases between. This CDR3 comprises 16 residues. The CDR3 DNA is TGTGCCAGCAGCTCACAACAGGCTCTTGGGAATTCACCCCTCCACTTT. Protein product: CASSSQQALGNSPLHF. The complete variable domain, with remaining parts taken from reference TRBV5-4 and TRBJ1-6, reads ETGVTQSPTHLIKTRGQQVTLRCSSQSGHNTVSWYQQALGQGPQFIFQYYREEENGRGNFPPRFSGLQFPNYSSELNVNALELDDSALYLCASSSQQALGNSPLHFGNGTRLTVT.

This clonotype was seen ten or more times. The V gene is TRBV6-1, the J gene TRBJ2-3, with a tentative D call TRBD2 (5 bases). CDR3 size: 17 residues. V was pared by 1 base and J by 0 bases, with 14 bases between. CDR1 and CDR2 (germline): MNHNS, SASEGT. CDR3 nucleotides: TGTGCCAGCAGTGAAGACGGTGAAGCGGCTAGCACAGATACGCAGTATTTT. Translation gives CASSEDGEAASTDTQYF.

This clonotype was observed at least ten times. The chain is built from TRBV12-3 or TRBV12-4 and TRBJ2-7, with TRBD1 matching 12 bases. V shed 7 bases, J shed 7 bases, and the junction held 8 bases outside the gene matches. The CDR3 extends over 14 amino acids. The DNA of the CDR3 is TGTGCCAGCAACCCGGGACAGGGGGCGCGGGAGCAGTACTTC. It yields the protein CASNPGQGAREQYF.

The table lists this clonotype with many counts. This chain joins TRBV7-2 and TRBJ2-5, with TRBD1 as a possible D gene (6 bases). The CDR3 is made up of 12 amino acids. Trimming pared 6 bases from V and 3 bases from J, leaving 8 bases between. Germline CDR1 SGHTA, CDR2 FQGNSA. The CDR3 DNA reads TGTGCCAGCAGTAGACAGGAAGAGACCCAGTACTTC. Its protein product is CASSRQEETQYF. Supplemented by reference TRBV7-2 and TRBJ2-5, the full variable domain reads GAGVSQSPSNKVTEKGKDVELRCDPISGHTALYWYRQSLGQGLEFLIYFQGNSAPDKSGLPSDRFSAERTGGSVSTLTIQRTQQEDSAVYLCASSRQEETQYFGPGTRLLVL.

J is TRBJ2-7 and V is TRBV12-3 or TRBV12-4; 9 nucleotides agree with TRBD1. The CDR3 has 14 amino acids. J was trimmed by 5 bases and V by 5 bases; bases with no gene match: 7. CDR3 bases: TGTGCCAGCAGTCGGACAGGGGATTTCGACGAGCAGTACTTC. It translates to CASSRTGDFDEQYF.

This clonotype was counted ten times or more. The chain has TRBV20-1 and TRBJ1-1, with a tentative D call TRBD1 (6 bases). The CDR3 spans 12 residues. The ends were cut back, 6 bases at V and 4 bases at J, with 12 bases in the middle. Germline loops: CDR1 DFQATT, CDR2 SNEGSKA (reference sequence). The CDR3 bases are TGCAGTGCCATAAGGGGGGGCACTGAAGCTTTCTTT. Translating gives CSAIRGGTEAFF.

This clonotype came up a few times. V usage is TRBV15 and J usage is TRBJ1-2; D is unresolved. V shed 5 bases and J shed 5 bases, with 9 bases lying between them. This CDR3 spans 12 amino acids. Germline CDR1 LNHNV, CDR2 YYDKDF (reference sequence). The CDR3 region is CATSEEWYGYTF. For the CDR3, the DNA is TGTGCCACCAGCGAGGAGTGGTATGGCTACACCTTC.

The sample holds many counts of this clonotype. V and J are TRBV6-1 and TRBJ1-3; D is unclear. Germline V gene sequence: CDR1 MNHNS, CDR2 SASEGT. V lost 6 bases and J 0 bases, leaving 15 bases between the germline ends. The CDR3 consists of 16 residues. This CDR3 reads CASRSSTWNSGNTIYF. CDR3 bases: TGTGCCAGCAGGTCATCTACCTGGAACTCTGGAAACACCATATATTTT.

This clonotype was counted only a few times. CDR3 bases: TGTGCCAGCAGTGAAAAGACAGGGGACACCGGGGAGCTGTTTTTT. Its translation is CASSEKTGDTGELFF. The V call is TRBV6-1, the J call TRBJ2-2, with TRBD1 matching 8 bases. The trim removed 2 bases at V and 3 bases at J, leaving 2 bases unmatched. CDR3 size: 15 residues. The V gene's germline CDR1 is MNHNS and CDR2 SASEGT.

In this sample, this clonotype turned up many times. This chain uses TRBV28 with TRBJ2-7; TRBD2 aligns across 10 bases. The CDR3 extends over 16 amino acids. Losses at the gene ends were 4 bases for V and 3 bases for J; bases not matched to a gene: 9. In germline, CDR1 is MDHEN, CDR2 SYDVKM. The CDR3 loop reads CASSSLASGGNYEQYF. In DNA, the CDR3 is TGTGCCAGCAGTTCCCTGGCTAGCGGGGGTAACTACGAGCAGTACTTC.

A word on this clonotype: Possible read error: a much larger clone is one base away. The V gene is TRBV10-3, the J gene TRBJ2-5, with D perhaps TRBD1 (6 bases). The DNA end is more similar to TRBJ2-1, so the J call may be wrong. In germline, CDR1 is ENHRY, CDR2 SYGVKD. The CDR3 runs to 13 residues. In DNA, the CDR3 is TGTGCCTCCCAAGCCCCACCAGGGGAGACCCAGTTCTTC. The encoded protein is CASQAPPGETQFF.

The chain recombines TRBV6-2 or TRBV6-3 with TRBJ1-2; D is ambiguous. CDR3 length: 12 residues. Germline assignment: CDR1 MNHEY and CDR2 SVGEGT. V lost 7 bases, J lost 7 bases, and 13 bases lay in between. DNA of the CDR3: TGTGCCAGCAACGAGCCGTGGGGTGGCTACACCTTC. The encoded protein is CASNEPWGGYTF.

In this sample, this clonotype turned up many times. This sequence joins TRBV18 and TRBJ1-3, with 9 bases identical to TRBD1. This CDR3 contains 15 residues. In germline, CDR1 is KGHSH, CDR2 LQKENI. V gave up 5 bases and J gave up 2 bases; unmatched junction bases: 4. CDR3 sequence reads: CASSVQGAPGNTIYF. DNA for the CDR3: TGTGCCAGCTCAGTACAGGGGGCGCCTGGAAACACCATATATTTT.

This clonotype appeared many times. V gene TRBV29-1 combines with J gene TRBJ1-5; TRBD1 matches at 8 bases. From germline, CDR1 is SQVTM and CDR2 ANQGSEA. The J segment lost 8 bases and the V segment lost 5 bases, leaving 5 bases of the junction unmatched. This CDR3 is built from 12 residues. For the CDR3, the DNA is TGCAGCGTTTCTACAGGGGGGGAGCCCCAGCATTTT. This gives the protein CSVSTGGEPQHF.

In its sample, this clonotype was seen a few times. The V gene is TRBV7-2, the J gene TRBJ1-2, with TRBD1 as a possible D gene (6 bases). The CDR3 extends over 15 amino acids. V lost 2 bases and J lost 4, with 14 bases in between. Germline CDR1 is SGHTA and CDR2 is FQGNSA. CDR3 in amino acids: CASSLYRAAGYGYTF. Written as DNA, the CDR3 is TGTGCCAGCAGCTTATACAGGGCGGCGGGCTATGGCTACACCTTC. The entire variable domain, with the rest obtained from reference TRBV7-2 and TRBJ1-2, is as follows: GAGVSQSPSNKVTEKGKDVELRCDPISGHTALYWYRQSLGQGLEFLIYFQGNSAPDKSGLPSDRFSAERTGGSVSTLTIQRTQQEDSAVYLCASSLYRAAGYGYTFGSGTRLTVV.

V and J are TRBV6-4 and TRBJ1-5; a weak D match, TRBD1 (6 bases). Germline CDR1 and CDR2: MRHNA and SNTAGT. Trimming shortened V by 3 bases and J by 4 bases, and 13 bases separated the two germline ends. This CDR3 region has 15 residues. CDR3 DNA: TGTGCCAGCAGTGAGTCTCCCGACAGGAATCAGCCCCAGCATTTT. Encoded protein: CASSESPDRNQPQHF.